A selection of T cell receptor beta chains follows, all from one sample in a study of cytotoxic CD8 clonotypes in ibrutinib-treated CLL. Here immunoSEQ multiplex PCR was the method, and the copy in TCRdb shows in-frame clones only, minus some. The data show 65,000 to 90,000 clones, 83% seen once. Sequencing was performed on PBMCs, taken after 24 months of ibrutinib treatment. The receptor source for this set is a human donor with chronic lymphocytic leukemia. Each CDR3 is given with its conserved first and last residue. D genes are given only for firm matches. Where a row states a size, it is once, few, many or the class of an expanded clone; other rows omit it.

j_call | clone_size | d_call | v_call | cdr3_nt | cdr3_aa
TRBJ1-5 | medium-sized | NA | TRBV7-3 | TGTGCCAGCAGCCACTTTTATGAGGAGCAGAATCAGCCCCAGCATTTT | CASSHFYEEQNQPQHF
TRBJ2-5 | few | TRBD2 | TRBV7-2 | TGTGCCAGCAGCTTCGCGACTAGCGGCACTCTGTACTTC | CASSFATSGTLYF
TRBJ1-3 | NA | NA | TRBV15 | TGTGCCACCAGCCTCGGACTGAGCTCTGGAAACACCATATATTTT | CATSLGLSSGNTIYF
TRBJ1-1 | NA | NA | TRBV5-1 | TGCGCCAGCAGCACTTCAGGAAACACTGAAGCTTTCTTT | CASSTSGNTEAFF
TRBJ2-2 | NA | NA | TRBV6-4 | TGTGCCAGCAGACCTGAGGGGAACACCGGGGAGCTGTTTTTT | CASRPEGNTGELFF
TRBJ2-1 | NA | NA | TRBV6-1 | TGTGCCAGCAGTGAAGTCTGGGGCTACTCCCATCCGTTCTTC | CASSEVWGYSHPFF
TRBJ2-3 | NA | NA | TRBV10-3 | TGTGCCATCAGTGATGGTGGGAACCCCACAGATACGCAGTATTTT | CAISDGGNPTDTQYF
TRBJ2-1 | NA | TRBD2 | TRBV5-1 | TGCGCCAGCAGCTCGGGAGTCCAGGGACTAGCGGGAGGCGGCAATGAGCAGTTCTTC | CASSSGVQGLAGGGNEQFF
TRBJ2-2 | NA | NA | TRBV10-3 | TGTGCCATCTGGTCGGGAGTAGGGACCGGGGAGCTGTTTTTT | CAIWSGVGTGELFF
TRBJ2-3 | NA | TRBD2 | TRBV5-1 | TGCGCCAGCAGCCCGAGCGGGAGATCAGATACGCAGTATTTT | CASSPSGRSDTQYF
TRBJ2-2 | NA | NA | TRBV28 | TGTGCCAGCAGTTCCCCTCTACAGGCTCCTTGGAAGCTGTTTTTT | CASSSPLQAPWKLFF
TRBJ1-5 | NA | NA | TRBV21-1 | TGTGCCAGCCCAATGGGGGGGGAAGAGAATCAGCCCCAGCATTTT | CASPMGGEENQPQHF
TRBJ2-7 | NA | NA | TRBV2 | TGTGCCAGCAGTGCAATCCCGGGACGACCTCAGCAGTACTTC | CASSAIPGRPQQYF
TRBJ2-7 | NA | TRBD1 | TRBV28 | TGTGCCAGCAGCACTCAGGGGGCTGTTTACGAGCAGTACTTC | CASSTQGAVYEQYF
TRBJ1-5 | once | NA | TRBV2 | TGTGCCAGCAGTGTTACAGGGAGTGGGTATAGCAATCAGCCCCAGCATTTT | CASSVTGSGYSNQPQHF
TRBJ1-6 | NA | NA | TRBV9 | TGTGCCAGCAGTGACAGTAATTCACCCCTCCACTTT | CASSDSNSPLHF
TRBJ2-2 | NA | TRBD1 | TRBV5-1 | TGCGCCAGCAAGGGACAGGGGAACACCGGGGAGCTGTTTTTT | CASKGQGNTGELFF
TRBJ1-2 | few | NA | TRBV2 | TGTGCCAGCAGTATCCCCGGGGGTGGCTACACCTTC | CASSIPGGGYTF
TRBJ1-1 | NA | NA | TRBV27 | TGTGCCAGCAGTTTAGAGGGACAACCCCGAATGAGCACTGAAGCTTTCTTT | CASSLEGQPRMSTEAFF
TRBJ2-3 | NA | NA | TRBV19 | TGTGCCAGTAGCCTGGGCCCCACCGCAACAGATACGCAGTATTTT | CASSLGPTATDTQYF
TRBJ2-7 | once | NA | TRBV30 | TGTGCCTGGAGTGTGACCGGGGGCGAGCAGTACTTC | CAWSVTGGEQYF
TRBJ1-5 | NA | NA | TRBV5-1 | TGCGCCAGCAGCCCAGCTGGGAATCAGCCCCAGCATTTT | CASSPAGNQPQHF
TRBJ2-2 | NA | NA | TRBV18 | TGTGCCAGCTCGCGCACTAGTTCCGGGGAGCTGTTTTTT | CASSRTSSGELFF
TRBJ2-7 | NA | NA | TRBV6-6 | TGTGCCAGCAGTTACTCCGGGGGACCCTACGAGCAGTACTTC | CASSYSGGPYEQYF
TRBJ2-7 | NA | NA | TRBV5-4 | TGTGCCAGCAGCTTGGGGACTACTTACGAGCAGTACTTC | CASSLGTTYEQYF
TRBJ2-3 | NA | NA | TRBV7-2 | TGTGCCAGCAGCTTAGCGGCTAGTTCAGATACGCAGTATTTT | CASSLAASSDTQYF
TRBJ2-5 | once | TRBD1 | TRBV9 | TGTGCCAGCAGCGTAGCTTTCGACAGGGTCCAAGAGACCCAGTACTTC | CASSVAFDRVQETQYF
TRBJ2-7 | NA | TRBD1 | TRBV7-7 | TGTGCTAGCAGCTCTGGGGACAGGTCCGAGCAGTACTTC | CASSSGDRSEQYF
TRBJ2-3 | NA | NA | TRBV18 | TGTGCCAGCTCACCCGAGCCAGCCCCAGATACGCAGTATTTT | CASSPEPAPDTQYF
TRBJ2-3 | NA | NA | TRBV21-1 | TGTGCCAGCAGCACTACGGAGGACCCTGCTCCAAATACGCAGTATTTT | CASSTTEDPAPNTQYF
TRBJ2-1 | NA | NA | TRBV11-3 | TGTGCCAGCAGCCGAGACCATGAGCAGTTCTTC | CASSRDHEQFF
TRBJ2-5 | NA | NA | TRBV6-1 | TGTGCCAGCAGTGACTGGCGGGGCGGTGGGGAGACCCAGTACTTC | CASSDWRGGGETQYF
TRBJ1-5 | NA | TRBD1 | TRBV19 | TGTGCCAGTAGTATAGATCGGACAGGGCTTTTTGGCAATCAGCCCCAGCATTTT | CASSIDRTGLFGNQPQHF
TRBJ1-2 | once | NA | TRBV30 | TGTGCCTGGAGCGAATTGGGGATTTCTGGCTACACCTTC | CAWSELGISGYTF
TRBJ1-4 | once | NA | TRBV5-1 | TGCGCCAGCAGCCGTTTGGGGGGGACTAATGAAAAACTGTTTTTT | CASSRLGGTNEKLFF
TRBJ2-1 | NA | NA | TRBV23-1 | TGCGCCAGCAGTCAAAAGGAATTTGAGCAGTTCTTC | CASSQKEFEQFF
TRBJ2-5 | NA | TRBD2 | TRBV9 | TGTGCCAGCAGCGTAGGTAGCGGGAGCTTGGGGGAGACCCAGTACTTC | CASSVGSGSLGETQYF
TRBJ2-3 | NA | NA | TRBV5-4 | TGTGCCAGCAGGCCCGCGGGTATTAGCACAGATACGCAGTATTTT | CASRPAGISTDTQYF
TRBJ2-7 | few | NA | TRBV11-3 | TGTGCCAGCAGCCTGACCCTAGATACCTACGAGCAGTACTTC | CASSLTLDTYEQYF
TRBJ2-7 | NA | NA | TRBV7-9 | TGTGCCAGCAGGAAATATGGGCGGGGGCAGGGTGACGAGCAGTACTTC | CASRKYGRGQGDEQYF
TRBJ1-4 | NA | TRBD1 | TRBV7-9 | TGTGCCAGCACCCTCCTACAGGGGGGCGAGGTTGAAAAACTGTTTTTT | CASTLLQGGEVEKLFF
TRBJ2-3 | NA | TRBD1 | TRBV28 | TGTGCCAGCAGTACAGGGGGCCGCACAGATACGCAGTATTTT | CASSTGGRTDTQYF
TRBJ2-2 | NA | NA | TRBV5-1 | TGCGCCAGCAGCGCCACAGGGTCCAGGGAGCTGTTTTTT | CASSATGSRELFF
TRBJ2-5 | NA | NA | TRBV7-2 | TGTGCCAATGGTCGGGACCCTAGCGAGACCCAGTACTTC | CANGRDPSETQYF
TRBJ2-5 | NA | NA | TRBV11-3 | TGTGCCAGCCGGGGGACCCAGTACTTC | CASRGTQYF
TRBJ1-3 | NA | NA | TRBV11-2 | TGTGCCAGCAGCACAGGGTCTGGAAACACCATATATTTT | CASSTGSGNTIYF
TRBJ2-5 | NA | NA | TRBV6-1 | TGTGCCAGCAGTGAATTGTTGTTCGTAGAGACCCAGTACTTC | CASSELLFVETQYF
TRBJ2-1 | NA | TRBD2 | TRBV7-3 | TGTGCCAGCAGCTCATTTAGCGGGAAAAATGAGCAGTTCTTC | CASSSFSGKNEQFF
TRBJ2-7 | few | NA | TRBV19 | TGTGCCAGTAGCAGCAGACGGGTCGTCGGCTACGAGCAGTACTTC | CASSSRRVVGYEQYF
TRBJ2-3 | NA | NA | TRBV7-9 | TGTGCCAGCAGTGTACTGGACCGACTTTGGTCAGATACGCAGTATTTT | CASSVLDRLWSDTQYF
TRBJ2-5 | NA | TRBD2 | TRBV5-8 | TGTGCCAGCAGCTTGGACGGGAGGGAGACCCAGTACTTC | CASSLDGRETQYF
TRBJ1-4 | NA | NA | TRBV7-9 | TGTGCCAGCAGCTTAGCATCGGGGACTAATGAAAAACTGTTTTTT | CASSLASGTNEKLFF
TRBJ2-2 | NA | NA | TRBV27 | TGTGCCAGCAGTCTCTGGGACCCAAGGGGGGCGGGTCCCACCGGGGAGCTGTTTTTT | CASSLWDPRGAGPTGELFF
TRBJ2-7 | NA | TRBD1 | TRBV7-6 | TGTGCCAGCAGCTTGATCCGGGACAGGGCTAGCGAGCAGTACTTC | CASSLIRDRASEQYF
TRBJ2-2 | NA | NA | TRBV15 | TGTGCCACCAGCAGAGACCCTTACACCGGGGAGCTGTTTTTT | CATSRDPYTGELFF
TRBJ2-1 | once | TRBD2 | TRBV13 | TGTGCCAGCAGCTTCCTAGCGGGAGGGCCGGATGAGCAGTTCTTC | CASSFLAGGPDEQFF
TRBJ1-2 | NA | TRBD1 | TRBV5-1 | TGCGCCAGCAGCCACAGACAGGGGGTCGGGTATGGCTACACCTTC | CASSHRQGVGYGYTF
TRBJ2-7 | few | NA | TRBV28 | TGTGCCAGCAGTTTCACAGATTCTGTCCTCCGCTACGAGCAGTACTTC | CASSFTDSVLRYEQYF
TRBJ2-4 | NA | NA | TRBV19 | TGTGCCAGTAGTAGTAGGCGGGCCAAAAACATTCAGTACTTC | CASSSRRAKNIQYF